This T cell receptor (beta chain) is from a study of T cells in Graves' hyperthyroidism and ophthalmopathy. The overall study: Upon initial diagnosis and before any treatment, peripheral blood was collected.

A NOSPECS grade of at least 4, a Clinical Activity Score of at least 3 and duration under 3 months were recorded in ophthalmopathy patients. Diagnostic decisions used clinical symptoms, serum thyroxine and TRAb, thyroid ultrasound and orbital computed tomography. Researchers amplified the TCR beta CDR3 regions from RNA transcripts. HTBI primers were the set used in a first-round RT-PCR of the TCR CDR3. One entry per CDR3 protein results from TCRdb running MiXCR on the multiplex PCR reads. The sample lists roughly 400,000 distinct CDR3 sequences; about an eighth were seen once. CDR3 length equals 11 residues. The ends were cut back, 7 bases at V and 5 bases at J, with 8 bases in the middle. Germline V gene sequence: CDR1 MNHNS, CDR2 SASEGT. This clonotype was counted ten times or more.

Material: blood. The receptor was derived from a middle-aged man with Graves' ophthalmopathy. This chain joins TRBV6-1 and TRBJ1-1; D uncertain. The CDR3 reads CASMEVTEAFF. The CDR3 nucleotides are TGTGCCAGCATGGAGGTTACTGAAGCTTTCTTT.